This T cell receptor beta chain was sequenced in a study of blood T cell repertoires in COVID-19. The wider study: Samples taken during acute and convalescent COVID-19 were collected in the United States, Italy and Spain. T cells, B-cell-depleted T cells, or PBMCs supplied cDNA or gDNA.

Trimming pared 1 base from V and 5 bases from J, leaving 23 bases between. Per germline, CDR1 MGHRA and CDR2 YSYEKL. The CDR3 extends over 19 amino acids. Source study methods: The authors estimated nucleated cell counts from reference gene primer amplification. Assay: immunoSEQ multiplex PCR; the TCRdb copy retains only in-frame clones and omits some. V and J calls and clone size come straight from that table; D and trimming were deduced from the DNA. The sample lists approximately 60,000 clones, roughly four fifths occurring once. The TCR sequence derives from an elderly man with acute or convalescent COVID-19. The chain combines TRBV4-1 with TRBJ1-4; no clear D. What was sequenced was peripheral blood. CDR3 DNA: TGCGCCAGCAGCCAAGGAGGGCGGAGATGGGGAGTGGGGAATGAAAAACTGTTTTTT. It codes for CASSQGGRRWGVGNEKLFF.